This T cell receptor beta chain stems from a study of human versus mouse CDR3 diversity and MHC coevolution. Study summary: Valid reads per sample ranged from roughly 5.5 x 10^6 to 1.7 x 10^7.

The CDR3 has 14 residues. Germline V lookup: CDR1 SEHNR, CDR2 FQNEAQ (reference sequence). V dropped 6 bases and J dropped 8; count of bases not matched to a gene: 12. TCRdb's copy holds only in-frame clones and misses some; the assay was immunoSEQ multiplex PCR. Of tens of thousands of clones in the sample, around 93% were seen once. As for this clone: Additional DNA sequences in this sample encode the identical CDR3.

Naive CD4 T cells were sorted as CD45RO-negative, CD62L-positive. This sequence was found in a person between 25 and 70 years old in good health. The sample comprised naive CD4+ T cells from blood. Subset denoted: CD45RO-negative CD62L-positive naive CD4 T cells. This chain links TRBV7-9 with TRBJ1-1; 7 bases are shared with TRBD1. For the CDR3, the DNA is TGTGCCAGCAGTTCGATCCAGGGGGACGGGGAAGCTTTCTTT. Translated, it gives CASSSIQGDGEAFF.